This TCR beta chain was observed in a study of cytomegalovirus exposure and HLA in healthy donors listed by TCRdb under 2017. Concerning the study at large: An earlier analysis of around 600 of the donors reported 250 to 300 Gb of sequence data and 120 million or so unique TCR beta sequences from about 200 million T cells. An early release covering roughly 580 HLA-typed donors comprised 250 to 350 gigabases of sequencing data and 85 million to 100 million unique TCR sequences. Among the roughly 370 genotyped donors, under 90% belonged to the genetic ancestry cluster associated with self-reported Caucasian donors. The study aimed to test whether signatures of past pathogen exposure could be identified by cataloging public T cell receptors. The study profiled the T cell repertoires of about 640 subjects by immunosequencing and related them to cytomegalovirus serostatus. Besides the first cohort of more than 650 subjects, a separate validation cohort made up of some 110 different subjects was used. High-throughput TCR immunosequencing, statistical association of individual TCRs with disease status, and machine learning were combined to predict cytomegalovirus infection status. To study patterns of TCR occurrence, a later analysis re-analyzed previously published TCR beta repertoires from 500 to 850 donors and added high-resolution HLA genotyping. In the later analysis, no new phenotypic data were used to find candidate immune exposures; instead, reliance was placed on TCR beta sequences and their occurrence across donors. An earlier analysis of roughly 600 of the donors used high-throughput TCR beta sequencing to judge whether each TCR beta V gene segment behaved as functional or pseudogenic. Donor age, sex, ethnicity and CMV serostatus were collected together with the repertoire data. A later genetic analysis took genome-wide SNP genotypes for about 55% of the roughly 700 donors and used that subset as a discovery cohort. Every discovery cohort repertoire had been produced on one sequencing platform. HLA typing included class I and class II loci at four-digit resolution. The number of typed donors differed by locus: 629-630 for A, B, C, DRB1 and DQB1; 522 for DQA1; 600 to 610 for DPA1; and about 450 for DPB1. Several DR-DQ haplotypes were handled as single units for association and clustering because linkage in the cohort was strong. Across some 400 genotyped donors of the cohort, an average of roughly 200,000 unique TCR beta nucleotide sequences per donor were sequenced, and approximately 17% of those sequences were non-productive.

As regards this clone: What this receptor recognizes is not known. No much larger clone exists at a distance of one base, and base qualities are not known.

Library creation used the immunoSEQ multiplex PCR assay. For the multiplex PCR, a mixture combining 60 forward primers for TCR Vbeta segments and 13 reverse primers for TCR Jbeta segments was used. Amplification of the CDR3 region of rearranged TCR beta genes was performed with a multiplex PCR assay on genomic DNA. Amplified TCR beta libraries were sequenced as 87-base-pair reads on the Illumina HiSeq System. The authors' pipeline ran thus. A later analysis tallied roughly 78 million unique TCR beta chains across the 666 repertoires, and approximately 9.9 million of those chains were shared by two or more donors. Raw reads were error-corrected and collapsed into unique sequences with a nearest-neighbor algorithm that merged closely related sequences to remove PCR and sequencing errors. CDR3 sequences were aligned to IMGT reference sequences to assign V, D and J gene segments. Each retained sequence needed at least a six-nucleotide match to both a V gene segment and a J gene segment. Rearrangements were classified as productive when the CDR3 lacked stop codons and remained in frame with V and J, and all other rearrangements were classified as non-productive. Following IMGT convention, CDR3 was defined as the stretch from the second conserved V-encoded cysteine to the conserved J-encoded phenylalanine. The earlier analysis of some 580 of the donors excluded any sequence lacking an unambiguous match to a single V gene segment. An earlier analysis of fewer than 650 of the donors classified V segments as functional when productive rearrangements were above 56.7% and as segregating when the standard deviation between donors was above 5%. A statistical classification framework was built to diagnose cytomegalovirus status from the catalog of TCR beta chain sequences. In a later analysis, V and J genes were assigned by comparing TCR nucleotide sequences against IMGT/GENE-DB human TR gene sequences. Using the TCRdist pipeline, a later analysis assigned CDR3 sequences along with most-parsimonious VDJ recombination scenarios. A later analysis defined each TCR beta chain by its CDR3 amino acid sequence plus V-gene family, and excluded reads lacking a unique V-gene family. In a later analysis, 450 to 600 highly shared, low-generation-probability nucleotide sequences were removed to address suspected cross-contamination and a sequencing artifact. For each public chain, a later analysis derived a clonal expansion index from normalized ranks of inferred template counts within each repertoire. In a later analysis, generation probabilities were computed using a VDJ recombination model fitted to out-of-frame rearrangements, and the results were checked against IGoR. A later analysis scored TCR-TCR, TCR-HLA and TCR-CMV co-occurrence with hypergeometric tests, applying a repertoire-size bias correction to TCR pairs. To estimate false discovery rates, a later analysis permuted the HLA or CMV assignments 20 times. In a later analysis, co-occurring TCRs were grouped with DBSCAN, and TCRdist sequence similarity was added when clustering was performed within HLA-allele-positive subsets. For co-occurrence clustering, repertoires with fewer than 30,000 or more than 120,000 public chains were excluded, along with roughly 5 repertoires with anomalous nucleotide sharing. Here the immuneACCESS table is served through TCRdb, limited to in-frame sequences with V and J called. Missing clones are a known gap in these copies; in checked studies unresolved V genes cover under half, and the rest lacks a known reason. That table is the source of V, J and clone size, and D and trimming were worked out from the DNA. The sample table contains roughly 95,000 clones; only one count was recorded for 70% to 85% of them. The ten largest make up less than 6% of the sample.

CDR3 length: 13 amino acids, cysteine to phenylalanine. CDR3 DNA only is kept here, 39 bases in frame from base 1. V loses 7 bases of germline sequence and J loses 1 base, and the interval between the two ends is 11 bases. Per the germline V gene, SQVTM is the CDR1 and ANQGSEA is the CDR2. Results the study describes overall, beyond this receptor: The study listed approximately 150 TCR beta chains as associated with cytomegalovirus. Correlated functional status among segregating V segments might reflect linkage disequilibrium, but an unknown experimental factor could not be ruled out. Because the 87-base-pair reads could not distinguish some IMGT-functional V segments, including TRBV6-2 and TRBV6-3, those segments were excluded. In a later analysis, the rate of TCR association differed among HLA loci, with DRB1 alleles having the most associated TCRs and HLA-C alleles having the fewest. In a later analysis, most CMV-associated TCR beta chains were found to appear HLA-restricted, with HLA associations seemingly driven largely by CMV exposure. Compared with equally common non-associated chains, HLA-associated TCR beta chains in a later analysis were more clonally expanded and had lower generation probabilities. A further reported finding was that TCR beta sequences accurately predicted the HLA-A and HLA-B alleles for most subjects in the first cohort. Because HLA typing was unavailable for some donors at each locus, only the typed subset was used in association tests. The authors suggested that the approach could potentially be extended to other disease states and immunological phenotypes. Strong co-occurrence of HLA alleles, especially DR and DQ, made assigning TCR associations to individual alleles difficult. A later genetic analysis reported fewer N-insertions in productive TCRs among donors in an Asian-associated ancestry cluster than the roughly 650-donor mean. In a later analysis, around 17,000 TCR beta sequences were associated with specific HLA alleles at a false discovery rate of 0.05. A cluster of highly shared sequence variants was judged likely to be a technical artifact of the sequencing pipeline. A later genetic analysis associated a missense DCLRE1C variant with V-gene and J-gene trimming of TCR beta chains, and an independent cohort replicated the association. Presence/absence analyses assumed roughly uniform sequencing depth across donors, an assumption that may not hold. While some public TCRs were present in many individuals, most TCR sequences turned up only very rarely across donors. In an earlier analysis of about 600 of the donors, most TCR beta V segments appeared in productive rearrangements about 90% or about 30% of the time, broadly matching IMGT annotations. The classifier was reported to diagnose cytomegalovirus status with high specificity and sensitivity in both the original and validation cohorts. Only TCR beta chains were sequenced in this cohort, and the absence of alpha or paired-chain data limited detectable features. The only immune exposure information available for the cohort was CMV serostatus. The earlier analysis of 587 of the donors excluded roughly 16 rarely observed V segments, including chromosome 9 orphons, because counts were too low. Several of the top co-occurrence clusters appeared to be linked to parvovirus B19, influenza, CMV and Epstein-Barr virus, according to a later analysis. Three of the identified cytomegalovirus-associated TCR beta chains were confirmed in vitro to be specific for cytomegalovirus antigens.

The cohort consisted of more than 650 healthy bone marrow donors. At the time of sampling, all cohort members were nominally healthy, though unrecorded immune exposures were likely present. The donor was CMV seropositive and was included in the group of some 290 seropositive cohort members. A peripheral blood sample was provided by each donor, and peripheral blood mononuclear cells were used for TCR beta sequencing. Genomic DNA was extracted from the blood cell samples with the Qiagen DNeasy Blood Extraction Kit. This chain is built from TRBV29-1 and TRBJ1-3, with TRBD1 as a weak D call on 5 bases. The sequenced sample was PBMCs. This clonotype was sampled from a man aged 25 to 45 in good health and CMV-seropositive. CDR3 protein: CSAPGTSGNTIYF. The nucleotides read TGCAGCGCCCCAGGGACTTCTGGAAACACCATATATTTT.